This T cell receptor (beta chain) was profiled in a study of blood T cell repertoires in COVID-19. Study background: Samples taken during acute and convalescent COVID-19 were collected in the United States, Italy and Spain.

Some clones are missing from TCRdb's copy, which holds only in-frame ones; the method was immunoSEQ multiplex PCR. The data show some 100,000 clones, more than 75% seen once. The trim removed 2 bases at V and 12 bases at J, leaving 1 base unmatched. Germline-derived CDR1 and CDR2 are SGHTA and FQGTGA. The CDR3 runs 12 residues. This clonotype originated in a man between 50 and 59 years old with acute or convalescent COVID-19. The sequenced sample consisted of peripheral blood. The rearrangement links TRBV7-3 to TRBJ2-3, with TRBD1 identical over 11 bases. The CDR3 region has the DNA TGTGCCAGCAGCTTAGGACAGGGGGCCCAGTATTTT. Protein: CASSLGQGAQYF.